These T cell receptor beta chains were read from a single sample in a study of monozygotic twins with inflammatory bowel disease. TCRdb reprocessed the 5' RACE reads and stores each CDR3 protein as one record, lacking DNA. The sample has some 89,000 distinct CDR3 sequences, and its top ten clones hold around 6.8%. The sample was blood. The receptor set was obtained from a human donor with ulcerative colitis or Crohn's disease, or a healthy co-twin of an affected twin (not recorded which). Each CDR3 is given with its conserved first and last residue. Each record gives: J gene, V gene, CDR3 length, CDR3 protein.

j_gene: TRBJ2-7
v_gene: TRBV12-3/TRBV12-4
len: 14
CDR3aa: CASRALGLIHEQYF

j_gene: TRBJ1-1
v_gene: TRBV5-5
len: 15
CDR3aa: CASSPGTGDNTEAFF

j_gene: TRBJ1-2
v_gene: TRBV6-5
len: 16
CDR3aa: CASSYSRDGTNYGYTF

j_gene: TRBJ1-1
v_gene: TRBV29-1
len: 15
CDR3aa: CSVEGAMGRHTEAFF

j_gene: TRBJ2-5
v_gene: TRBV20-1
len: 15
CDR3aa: CSASGTSGRQETQYF

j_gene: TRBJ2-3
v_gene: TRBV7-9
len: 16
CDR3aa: CASSLAIALGTDTQYF

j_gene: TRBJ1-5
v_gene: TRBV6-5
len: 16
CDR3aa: CASSSPQGSGNQPQHF

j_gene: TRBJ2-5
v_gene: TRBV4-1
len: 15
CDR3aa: CASSPTQGAWETQYF

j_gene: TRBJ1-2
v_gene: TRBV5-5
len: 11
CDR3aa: CASANPYGYTF

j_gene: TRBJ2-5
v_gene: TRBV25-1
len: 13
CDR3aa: CASSDPRQETQYF

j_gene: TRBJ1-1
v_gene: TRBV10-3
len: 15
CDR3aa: CAISESAVLNTEAFF

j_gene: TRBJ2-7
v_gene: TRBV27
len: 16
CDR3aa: CASSLFGRVPSNEQYF

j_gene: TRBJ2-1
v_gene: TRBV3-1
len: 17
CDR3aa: CASSQGSGGARYNEQFF

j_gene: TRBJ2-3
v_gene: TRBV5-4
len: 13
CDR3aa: CASSPSGTDTQYF

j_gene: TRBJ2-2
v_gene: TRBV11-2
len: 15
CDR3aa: CASSAVGRGIGELFF

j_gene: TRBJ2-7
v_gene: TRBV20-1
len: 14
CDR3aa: CSASLAGGTYEQYF

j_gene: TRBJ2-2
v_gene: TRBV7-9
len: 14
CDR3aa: CASSLSGEAGELFF

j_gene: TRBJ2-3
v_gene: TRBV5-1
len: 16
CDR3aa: CASSLQTSGNTDTQYF

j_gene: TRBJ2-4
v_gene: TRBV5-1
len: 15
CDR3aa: CASSPPLGRGDIQYF

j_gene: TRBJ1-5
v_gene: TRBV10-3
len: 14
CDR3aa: CAISDRLFNQPQHF

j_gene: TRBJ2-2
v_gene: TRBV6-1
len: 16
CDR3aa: CASPKAGISNTGELFF

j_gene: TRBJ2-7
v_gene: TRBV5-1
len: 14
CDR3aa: CASSTSFEAYEQYF

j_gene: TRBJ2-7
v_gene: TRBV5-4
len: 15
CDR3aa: CASSLGGPTPYEQYF

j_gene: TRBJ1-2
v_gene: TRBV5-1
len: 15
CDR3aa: CASSLIRSGDYGYTF

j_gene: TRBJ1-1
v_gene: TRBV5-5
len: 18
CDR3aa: CASSLVRGLGAMNTEAFF

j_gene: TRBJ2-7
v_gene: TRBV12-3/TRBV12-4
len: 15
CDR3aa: CASSSTGYSSYEQYF

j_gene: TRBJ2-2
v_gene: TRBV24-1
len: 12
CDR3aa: CATQGESGELFF

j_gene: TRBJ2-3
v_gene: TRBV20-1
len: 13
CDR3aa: CSARGGTSGTQYF

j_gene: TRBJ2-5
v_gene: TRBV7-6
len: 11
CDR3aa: CASSFAETQYF

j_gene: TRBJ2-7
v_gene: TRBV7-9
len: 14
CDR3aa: CASSSSEPGYEQYF

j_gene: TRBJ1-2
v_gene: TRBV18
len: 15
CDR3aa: CASSPNSISSYGYTF

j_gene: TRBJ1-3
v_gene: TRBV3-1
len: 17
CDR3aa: CASSPRGNRQPGNTIYF

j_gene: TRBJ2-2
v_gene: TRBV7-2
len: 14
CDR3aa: CASSLVGSTGELFF

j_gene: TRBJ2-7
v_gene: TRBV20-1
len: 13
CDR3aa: CSATGTTRYEQYF

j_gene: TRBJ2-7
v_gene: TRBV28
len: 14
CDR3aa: CASSLPGTGYEQYF

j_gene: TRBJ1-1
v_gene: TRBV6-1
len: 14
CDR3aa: CASTKSWGDTEAFF

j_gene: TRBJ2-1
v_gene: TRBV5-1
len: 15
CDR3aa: CASSLGGQGSNEQFF

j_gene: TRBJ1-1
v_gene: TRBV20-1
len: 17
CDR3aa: CSARDNREGQGRTEAFF

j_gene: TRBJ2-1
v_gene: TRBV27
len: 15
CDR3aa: CASSFIGHTYNEQFF

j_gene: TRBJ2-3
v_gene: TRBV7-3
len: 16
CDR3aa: CASSLQGAAYTDTQYF

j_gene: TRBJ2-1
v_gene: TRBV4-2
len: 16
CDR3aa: CASSPTPQGTYNEQFF

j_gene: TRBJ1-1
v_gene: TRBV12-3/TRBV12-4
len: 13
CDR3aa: CASRWGAGTEAFF

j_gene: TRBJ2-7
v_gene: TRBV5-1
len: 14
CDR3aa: CASSSKLRSYEQYF

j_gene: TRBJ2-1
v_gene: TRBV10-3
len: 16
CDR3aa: CAISDLAWRGAGEQFF

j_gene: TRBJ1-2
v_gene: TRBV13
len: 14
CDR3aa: CASSPSRGSYGYTF

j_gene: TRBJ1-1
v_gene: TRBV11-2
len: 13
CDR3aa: CASSSVREAEAFF

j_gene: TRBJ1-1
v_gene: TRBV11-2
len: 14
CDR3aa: CASSSGAGNTEAFF

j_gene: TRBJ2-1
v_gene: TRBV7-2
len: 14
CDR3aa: CASSLARTTYEQFF